What follows are 28 T cell receptor beta chains derived from one specimen sequenced in a study of OX40 agonist ivuxolimab in advanced cancers. Sequenced by immunoSEQ multiplex PCR; TCRdb stores in-frame clones only, minus some. The sample has 70,000 to 85,000 clones; 85% to 95% are singletons. The sample here was CD4+ or CD8+ T cells sorted from blood, taken in a trial of the OX40 agonist ivuxolimab. These receptors originate from an adult with an advanced solid tumor such as melanoma, head and neck, liver or kidney cancer.

In DNA, the CDR3 is TGTGCCAGCAGTATACCTGGGCAAGAGACCCAGTACTTC. Translated: CASSIPGQETQYF. The rearrangement joins TRBV2 to TRBJ2-5; D unresolved. The CDR3 extends over 13 amino acids. Germline values: CDR1 SNHLY, CDR2 FYNNEI. V was pared by 5 bases and J by 2 bases, with 9 bases between.

The chain employs TRBV6-1 and TRBJ2-7, with unresolved D. Trimming stripped 6 bases from V and 5 bases from J, with 11 bases between. CDR1 and CDR2 (germline): MNHNS, SASEGT. This CDR3 region has 12 residues. The CDR3 coding sequence is TGTGCCAGCAGGGACCTGGCGGACGAGCAGTACTTC. Amino acids: CASRDLADEQYF.

The chain couples TRBV28 to TRBJ2-7, with TRBD2 matching 11 bases. CDR1 and CDR2 from the germline V gene are MDHEN and SYDVKM. V was pared by 5 bases and J by 3 bases, with 9 bases of the junction left unmatched. The CDR3 is made up of 16 amino acids. CDR3 protein: CASSPLLAGVDYEQYF. Written as DNA, the CDR3 is TGTGCCAGCAGTCCATTACTAGCGGGAGTGGACTACGAGCAGTACTTC.

V is TRBV9 and J is TRBJ2-1; the D gene is possibly TRBD2 (5 bases). The V gene's germline CDR1 is SGDLS and CDR2 YYNGEE. V was pared by 0 bases and J by 6 bases, with 10 bases between. CDR3 length: 14 amino acids. The CDR3 sequence: CASSVVPGVNEQFF. The CDR3 DNA reads as TGTGCCAGCAGCGTAGTCCCCGGGGTCAATGAGCAGTTCTTC.

The J gene is TRBJ1-6, the V gene TRBV7-2; possible D gene TRBD1, 5 bases. V lost 6 bases and J 5 bases, leaving 11 bases between the germline ends. The germline V gene encodes CDR1 SGHTA and CDR2 FQGNSA. This CDR3 has 14 amino acids. As DNA, the CDR3 is TGTGCCAGCAGTTCACAGGATGATAATTCACCCCTCCACTTT. Translating it yields CASSSQDDNSPLHF.

The chain's CDR3 is CATSSPPPLRRVMGYTF. The CDR3 nucleotides are TGTGCCACCAGCAGCCCGCCCCCTTTAAGAAGGGTAATGGGCTACACCTTC. The chain links TRBV15 to TRBJ1-2; D call uncertain. This CDR3 is 17 amino acids long. Per germline, CDR1 LNHNV and CDR2 YYDKDF (reference sequence). Trimming removed 3 bases from V and 8 bases from J, with 25 bases in between.

This clone was recorded only once. The genes are TRBV11-2 and TRBJ2-3; 7 bases map to TRBD2. The CDR3 length is 15 residues. Looked up from germline, CDR1 is SGHAT and CDR2 is FQNNGV. Trimming took 0 bases from V and 1 from J; bases not matched to a gene: 1. The CDR3 spells CASSLEGRGTDTQYF. CDR3 in DNA: TGTGCCAGCAGCTTAGAGGGGAGGGGCACAGATACGCAGTATTTT. Together with reference TRBV11-2 and TRBJ2-3, the CDR3 gives the full variable domain: EAGVAQSPRYKIIEKRQSVAFWCNPISGHATLYWYQQILGQGPKLLIQFQNNGVVDDSQLPKDRFSAERLKGVDSTLKIQPAKLEDSAVYLCASSLEGRGTDTQYFGPGTRLTVL.

The chain uses TRBV28 and TRBJ1-2; 9 bases map to TRBD1. This CDR3 comprises 13 residues. CDR1 and CDR2 from the germline V gene are MDHEN and SYDVKM. The junction had 1 base not matched to a gene; V was cut back by 3 bases and J by 5 bases. The CDR3 here is CASSFGQGYGYTF. As DNA, the CDR3 is TGTGCCAGCAGTTTCGGACAGGGGTATGGCTACACCTTC.

The chain employs TRBV15 and TRBJ2-1, with D perhaps matching TRBD2 (6 bases). The CDR3 length is 14 residues. Germline V lookup: CDR1 LNHNV, CDR2 YYDKDF (reference sequence). V was pared by 5 bases and J by 3 bases, with 11 bases between. The CDR3 here is CATSRDLYYNEQFF. In nucleotides, the CDR3 is TGTGCCACCAGCCGGGACTTGTACTACAATGAGCAGTTCTTC.

V and J are TRBV9 and TRBJ2-7; D gene uncertain. Germline V gene data show CDR1 as SGDLS and CDR2 as YYNGEE. The CDR3 covers 13 residues. The ends were cut back, 0 bases at V and 7 bases at J, with 11 bases in the middle. The CDR3 coding sequence is TGTGCCAGCAGCGTAGATGGGTCTCAGGAGCAGTACTTC. Its translation is CASSVDGSQEQYF. The full variable domain, its missing parts supplied by reference TRBV9 and TRBJ2-7, is DSGVTQTPKHLITATGQRVTLRCSPRSGDLSVYWYQQSLDQGLQFLIQYYNGEERAKGNILERFSAQQFPDLHSELNLSSLELGDSALYFCASSVDGSQEQYFGPGTRLTVT.

This chain uses TRBV5-6 with TRBJ1-2, with D possibly matching TRBD1 (5 bases). The CDR3 contains 12 residues. In germline, CDR1 is SGHDT, CDR2 YYEEEE. V gave up 4 bases and J gave up 2 bases, with 6 bases separating them. CDR3 DNA: TGTGCCAGCAGCCGGGACAACTATGGCTACACCTTC. Protein sequence: CASSRDNYGYTF. Drawing the rest from reference TRBV5-6 and TRBJ1-2, the complete variable domain is DAGVTQSPTHLIKTRGQQVTLRCSPKSGHDTVSWYQQALGQGPQFIFQYYEEEERQRGNFPDRFSGHQFPNYSSELNVNALLLGDSALYLCASSRDNYGYTFGSGTRLTVV.

The chain carries TRBV19 and TRBJ2-5; TRBD2 is a possible D gene (7 bases). The length of the CDR3 is 15 residues. Germline V gives CDR1 LNHDA, CDR2 SQIVND (reference sequence). Between the trimmed V and J ends, which lost 0 bases and 5 bases, there was a span of 13 bases. The CDR3 reads CASSIEHGGPETQYF. CDR3 nucleotide sequence: TGTGCCAGTAGTATAGAGCACGGGGGGCCGGAGACCCAGTACTTC.

This chain joins TRBV5-1 and TRBJ2-3; TRBD2 agrees at 12 bases. The CDR3 totals 15 residues. The V segment lost 6 bases and the J segment 5 bases; nucleotides outside the gene matches: 7. From germline, CDR1 is SGHRS and CDR2 YFSETQ. The CDR3 here is CASKLAGGLKDTQYF. CDR3 coding DNA: TGCGCCAGCAAACTAGCGGGGGGACTTAAAGATACGCAGTATTTT.

J is TRBJ1-1 and V is TRBV9; the match to TRBD1 covers 9 bases. This CDR3 has 16 amino acids. Trimming removed 4 bases from V and 5 bases from J; junction bases left unmatched: 12. The germline V gene has CDR1 SGDLS and CDR2 YYNGEE. This CDR3 is CASSPPGQGSLTEAFF. CDR3 coding DNA: TGTGCCAGCAGCCCCCCGGGACAGGGATCATTGACTGAAGCTTTCTTT.

The V and J genes are TRBV27 and TRBJ1-6, with D possibly being TRBD1 (6 bases). The germline V gene encodes CDR1 MNHEY and CDR2 SMNVEV (reference sequence). The CDR3 loop spans 13 amino acids. The V and J ends lost 6 bases and 8 bases respectively, with 11 bases between them. CDR3 sequence: CASRVGGDSPLHF. The CDR3 region has the DNA TGTGCCAGCAGAGTGGGGGGCGATTCACCCCTCCACTTT.

The V and J genes are TRBV9 and TRBJ1-2; D call uncertain. CDR3 length equals 12 residues. CDR1 is SGDLS and CDR2 is YYNGEE in the germline V gene. V lost 2 bases, J lost 5 bases, and 7 bases lay in between. The CDR3 loop is CASSVGTYGYTF. The CDR3 region has the DNA TGTGCCAGCAGCGTGGGCACATATGGCTACACCTTC.

The V and J genes are TRBV25-1 and TRBJ2-7, with TRBD2 matching 13 bases. Germline values: CDR1 MGHDK, CDR2 SYGVNS. V dropped 6 bases and J dropped 3; count of bases not matched to a gene: 8. The CDR3 extends over 16 amino acids. CDR3 nucleotide sequence: TGTGCCAGCAGCCAATTCGGGACTAGCGGGAACTACGAGCAGTACTTC. This gives the protein CASSQFGTSGNYEQYF.

V gene TRBV18 combines with J gene TRBJ2-7, with D perhaps matching TRBD1 (6 bases). V shed 6 bases and J shed 6 bases, with 15 bases lying between them. From germline, CDR1 is KGHSH and CDR2 LQKENI. The CDR3 sequence is 13 residues long. CDR3 in amino acids: CASSRGGPSEQYF. The CDR3, as DNA: TGTGCCAGCTCGCGTGGGGGCCCTTCCGAGCAGTACTTC. Full variable domain (remainder filled in from reference TRBV18 and TRBJ2-7): NAGVMQNPRHLVRRRGQEARLRCSPMKGHSHVYWYRQLPEEGLKFMVYLQKENIIDESGMPKERFSAEFPKEGPSILRIQQVVRGDSAAYFCASSRGGPSEQYFGPGTRLTVT.

The CDR3 is CASSLSGRAREQYF. The CDR3 DNA is TGTGCCAGCAGCTTGTCGGGCCGAGCTAGGGAGCAGTACTTC. The chain carries TRBV5-6 and TRBJ2-7, with D hard to call. Germline CDR1 reads SGHDT; CDR2 reads YYEEEE. The CDR3 extends over 14 amino acids. The V end was cut by 1 base, the J end by 7 bases, with 15 bases between. The entire variable domain, with the rest obtained from reference TRBV5-6 and TRBJ2-7, is as follows: DAGVTQSPTHLIKTRGQQVTLRCSPKSGHDTVSWYQQALGQGPQFIFQYYEEEERQRGNFPDRFSGHQFPNYSSELNVNALLLGDSALYLCASSLSGRAREQYFGPGTRLTVT.

This rearrangement joins TRBV5-5 to TRBJ2-2; no definite D call. The CDR3 consists of 15 residues. The germline V gene encodes CDR1 SGHKS and CDR2 YYEKEE (reference sequence). V dropped 0 bases and J dropped 3 bases, with 9 bases sitting between them. DNA of the CDR3: TGTGCCAGCAGCTTGGACCGACTCTACACCGGGGAGCTGTTTTTT. Encoded protein: CASSLDRLYTGELFF.

V usage is TRBV7-9 and J usage is TRBJ1-2; TRBD1 matches 7 bases. CDR1 and CDR2 from the germline V gene are SEHNR and FQNEAQ (reference sequence). J lost 10 bases, V lost 5 bases, and 4 bases had no gene match. This CDR3 is built from 11 residues. In nucleotides, the CDR3 is TGTGCCAGCAGCCGTGACAGGGACTACACCTTC. Translating gives CASSRDRDYTF.

The chain is built from TRBV7-2 and TRBJ2-1; unclear D gene. CDR1 is SGHTA and CDR2 is FQGNSA in the germline V gene. The CDR3 runs 16 residues. Trimming removed 5 bases at V and 1 base at J, with 15 bases between. The CDR3 is CASSPVSAYSYNEQFF. CDR3 sequence (DNA): TGTGCCAGCAGCCCCGTTTCAGCGTATTCCTACAATGAGCAGTTCTTC.

The chain couples TRBV28 to TRBJ1-1; 10 bases are shared with TRBD1. Unmatched junction bases numbered 8, after V lost 5 bases and J lost 2 bases. Germline-derived CDR1 and CDR2 are MDHEN and SYDVKM. This CDR3 is 16 amino acids long. For the CDR3, the DNA is TGTGCCAGCAGTCCCCCCGGGACAGGGGAAAACACTGAAGCTTTCTTT. It yields the protein CASSPPGTGENTEAFF.

V usage is TRBV10-3 and J usage is TRBJ1-4; D is undetermined. V lost 4 bases, J lost 6 bases, and 9 bases lay in between. In germline, CDR1 is ENHRY, CDR2 SYGVKD. The CDR3 totals 13 residues. The CDR3 is CAISAEGDEKLFF. CDR3 bases: TGTGCCATCAGTGCGGAGGGCGATGAAAAACTGTTTTTT.

The chain recombines TRBV9 with TRBJ1-3; 7 nucleotides align to TRBD1. The CDR3 loop spans 15 amino acids. Germline V gives CDR1 SGDLS, CDR2 YYNGEE. Losses at the gene ends were 2 bases for V and 3 bases for J; bases not matched to a gene: 5. The CDR3 region is CASSVNRGDGNTIYF. The CDR3 region has the DNA TGTGCCAGCAGCGTCAACAGGGGCGATGGAAACACCATATATTTT.

The chain recombines TRBV5-1 with TRBJ1-2; 7 nucleotides agree with TRBD1. CDR3 length: 14 residues. The V segment lost 0 bases and the J segment 3 bases; nucleotides outside the gene matches: 2. Germline V gives CDR1 SGHRS, CDR2 YFSETQ. DNA of the CDR3: TGCGCCAGCAGCTTGGACCAGGGGGACTATGGCTACACCTTC. Amino acids: CASSLDQGDYGYTF.

J is TRBJ1-1 and V is TRBV7-9; no clear D. The germline gives CDR1 SEHNR, CDR2 FQNEAQ (reference sequence). The CDR3 runs 12 residues. The V end was cut by 10 bases, the J end by 4 bases, with 13 bases between. The CDR3 sequence: CATSHEGTEAFF. As DNA, the CDR3 is TGTGCCACATCACACGAGGGCACTGAAGCTTTCTTT.

The genes are TRBV4-1 and TRBJ1-1; D perhaps matches TRBD1 (5 bases). V was trimmed by 1 base and J by 10 bases, leaving 7 bases between them. Germline CDR1 MGHRA, CDR2 YSYEKL. The CDR3 length is 11 residues. DNA for the CDR3: TGCGCCAGCAGCCAAGGGGACGGAGCTTTCTTT. This codes for CASSQGDGAFF.